This TCR beta chain comes out of a study of blood T cell repertoires in COVID-19. Study-wide background: Some COVID-19 samples were acute and others convalescent; all came from the United States, Italy and Spain. In each case, the material was cDNA or gDNA derived from T cells, B-cell-depleted T cells, or PBMCs.

Germline V gene lookup returns CDR1 SEHNR and CDR2 FQNEAQ (reference sequence). Between the trimmed V and J ends, which lost 2 bases and 4 bases, there was a span of 12 bases. The length of the CDR3 is 15 residues. Under the authors' procedure: Amplification with reference gene primers provided the estimates of nucleated cell counts. Method: immunoSEQ multiplex PCR; TCRdb's copy keeps in-frame clones and lacks some. V and J calls and clone size come straight from that table; D and trimming were deduced from the DNA. The repertoire holds more than 85,000 clones, with 88% as singletons. The rearrangement links TRBV7-9 to TRBJ2-1; D remains unclear. Input material: peripheral blood. The TCR was taken from a woman aged 55-70 years with acute or convalescent COVID-19. The CDR3 DNA follows: TGTGCCAGCAGCTTATTCACTACTCTATACAATGAGCAGTTCTTC. Translated, it gives CASSLFTTLYNEQFF.